The clone carrying this TCR beta chain was recorded a few times. As yet, its antigen is unknown. Template material for amplifying TCR beta CDR3 regions consisted of RNA transcripts. TCR CDR3 regions were first amplified by RT-PCR with HTBI primers. One entry per CDR3 protein results from TCRdb running MiXCR on the multiplex PCR reads. The sample has about 400,000 distinct CDR3 sequences, approximately 14% seen once; the top ten hold roughly 7.7%. Looked up from germline, CDR1 is MNHNS and CDR2 is SASEGT. The CDR3 has 14 amino acids. The V and J ends lost 5 bases and 2 bases respectively, with 13 bases between them. The data originate from a study of T cells in Graves' hyperthyroidism and ophthalmopathy. If no ophthalmopathy progression occurred within 18 months, Graves' hyperthyroidism was stable. Uncontrolled infection, other autoimmune disease, pregnancy or lactation disqualified patients from enrolment.

Study-wide points: Ophthalmopathy was predicted by the model a median of 6.5 months ahead of onset. From stable hyperthyroidism, ophthalmopathy was set apart by a 13 V-J model.

Material: blood. V gene TRBV6-1 combines with J gene TRBJ2-7; possible D gene TRBD2, 5 bases. The source of this sequence is a woman aged 18-29 years with Graves' hyperthyroidism. CDR3 residues: CASSKPSGAYEQYF. In DNA form, the CDR3 reads TGTGCCAGCAGTAAACCCTCCGGGGCCTACGAGCAGTACTTC.